A selection of T cell receptor beta chains follows, all from one sample in a study of shared clonotypes between healthy human individuals. Assay: immunoSEQ multiplex PCR; the TCRdb copy retains only in-frame clones and omits some. The data show some 2,500,000 clones, with around 92% seen just once and around 0.38% held by the top ten. Sequencing was carried out using naive CD4+ T cells from PBMCs. The origin of the receptors is a man in his late teens or twenties in good health. Some clones in this sample may be carry-over from other donors' samples. Both conserved end residues are part of each CDR3. Size values are once, few and many counts, or a class for expanded clones, and some rows have none.

abundance: .
j_gene: TRBJ2-6
v_gene: TRBV7-2
CDR3aa: CASSGSPSSGANVLTF

abundance: .
j_gene: TRBJ1-3
v_gene: TRBV9
CDR3aa: CASSVEEGHGNTIYF

abundance: .
j_gene: TRBJ2-7
v_gene: TRBV30
CDR3aa: CAWSKRTGGAIVTYEQYF

abundance: once
j_gene: TRBJ2-3
v_gene: TRBV2
CDR3aa: CASRRGTGTVGGTDTQYF

abundance: .
j_gene: TRBJ2-2
v_gene: TRBV4-2
CDR3aa: CATLNTGELFF

abundance: once
j_gene: TRBJ1-3
v_gene: TRBV6-5
CDR3aa: CASSFAPRNTIYF

abundance: .
j_gene: TRBJ1-1
v_gene: TRBV7-9
CDR3aa: CASSFPRDRVNTEAFF

abundance: .
j_gene: TRBJ2-6
v_gene: TRBV2
CDR3aa: CASRAVRGKGRSISGANVLTF

abundance: .
j_gene: TRBJ2-3
v_gene: TRBV27
CDR3aa: CASRWTSSVDTQYF

abundance: .
j_gene: TRBJ2-5
v_gene: TRBV7-8
CDR3aa: CASSGRLAGGAETQYF

abundance: .
j_gene: TRBJ2-3
v_gene: TRBV28
CDR3aa: CASSSRQYTDTQYF

abundance: .
j_gene: TRBJ2-3
v_gene: TRBV5-1
CDR3aa: CASSLVGSTDTQYF

abundance: .
j_gene: TRBJ1-6
v_gene: TRBV2
CDR3aa: CASSKDRGNSPLHF

abundance: .
j_gene: TRBJ1-1
v_gene: TRBV10-3
CDR3aa: CAISESGRNTEAFF

abundance: .
j_gene: TRBJ2-7
v_gene: TRBV15
CDR3aa: CATSRAKTGTHNYEQYF

abundance: .
j_gene: TRBJ2-7
v_gene: TRBV5-5
CDR3aa: CASSLVRVRSYEQYF

abundance: .
j_gene: TRBJ2-1
v_gene: TRBV27
CDR3aa: CASSLLGLAGMNEQFF

abundance: .
j_gene: TRBJ1-2
v_gene: TRBV2
CDR3aa: CASSGADYGYTF

abundance: .
j_gene: TRBJ2-7
v_gene: TRBV7-2
CDR3aa: CASSPPLTSSEQYF

abundance: .
j_gene: TRBJ1-1
v_gene: TRBV7-2
CDR3aa: CASSLELGGLAFF

abundance: .
j_gene: TRBJ1-2
v_gene: TRBV6-1
CDR3aa: CASSEAWGAVYGYTF

abundance: .
j_gene: TRBJ1-1
v_gene: TRBV29-1
CDR3aa: CSVARILDTEAFF

abundance: .
j_gene: TRBJ2-7
v_gene: TRBV7-2
CDR3aa: CASSGPGTLRNEQYF

abundance: .
j_gene: TRBJ2-7
v_gene: TRBV28
CDR3aa: CASSLPGGSSDEQYF

abundance: .
j_gene: TRBJ1-4
v_gene: TRBV7-6
CDR3aa: CASSLTTGNEKLFF

abundance: .
j_gene: TRBJ1-2
v_gene: TRBV25-1
CDR3aa: CASADRALPTF

abundance: .
j_gene: TRBJ2-5
v_gene: TRBV28
CDR3aa: CATYSRGETQYF

abundance: .
j_gene: TRBJ2-2
v_gene: TRBV19
CDR3aa: CASSIREGLTGELFF

abundance: few
j_gene: TRBJ1-2
v_gene: TRBV27
CDR3aa: CASSARTGSYGYTF

abundance: .
j_gene: TRBJ1-5
v_gene: TRBV27
CDR3aa: CASSRIRGNNQPQHF

abundance: .
j_gene: TRBJ2-2
v_gene: TRBV5-1
CDR3aa: CASSPGDSSTGELFF

abundance: few
j_gene: TRBJ1-3
v_gene: TRBV9
CDR3aa: CASNEGSGNTIYF

abundance: .
j_gene: TRBJ1-4
v_gene: TRBV4-1
CDR3aa: CASTPLPAPPLLNEKLFF

abundance: .
j_gene: TRBJ1-4
v_gene: TRBV5-1
CDR3aa: CASSFSVGNEKLFF

abundance: .
j_gene: TRBJ1-5
v_gene: TRBV6-1
CDR3aa: CASSLLLTSNQPQHF

abundance: .
j_gene: TRBJ1-2
v_gene: TRBV19
CDR3aa: CASSLAGTGVTSGYTF

abundance: .
j_gene: TRBJ2-6
v_gene: TRBV18
CDR3aa: CASSPPLSDTSGANVLTF

abundance: once
j_gene: TRBJ2-2
v_gene: TRBV2
CDR3aa: CASSDRLADTGELFF

abundance: .
j_gene: TRBJ1-1
v_gene: TRBV6-6
CDR3aa: CASRTRGTEAFF

abundance: .
j_gene: TRBJ1-1
v_gene: TRBV6-1
CDR3aa: CASMGAYTEAFF